These 16 T cell receptor beta chains came from one sample sequenced in a study of OX40 agonist ivuxolimab in advanced cancers. The repertoire was sequenced with immunoSEQ multiplex PCR; TCRdb's copy has only in-frame clones and lacks some. The sample comprises approximately 15,000 clones, roughly 92% of which are singletons, and roughly 7.7% rests with the top ten. The sequenced sample was CD4+ or CD8+ T cells sorted from blood, obtained in a trial of the OX40 agonist ivuxolimab. The source of these receptors is an adult with an advanced solid tumor such as melanoma, head and neck, liver or kidney cancer.

A single count supports this clone. This chain uses TRBV7-9 with TRBJ2-7; 10 bases fit TRBD2. CDR3 length: 15 residues. Trimming at V came to 3 bases and at J to 4 bases, leaving 6 bases not matched to a gene. CDR1 and CDR2 from the germline V gene are SEHNR and FQNEAQ (reference sequence). In DNA, the CDR3 is TGTGCCAGCAGCTTCCTAGCGGGAGAGAAATACGAGCAGTACTTC. Its translation: CASSFLAGEKYEQYF. The full variable domain, in which reference TRBV7-9 and TRBJ2-7 provide the parts outside the CDR3, is DTGVSQNPRHKITKRGQNVTFRCDPISEHNRLYWYRQTLGQGPEFLTYFQNEAQLEKSRLLSDRFSAERPKGSFSTLEIQRTEQGDSAMYLCASSFLAGEKYEQYFGPGTRLTVT.

Regarding this clone: This sample also contains other DNA sequences that code for the same CDR3. The CDR3 protein is CASSYGGNYGYTF. As DNA, the CDR3 is TGTGCCAGCAGTTACGGAGGGAACTATGGCTACACCTTC. The chain carries TRBV6-5 and TRBJ1-2; D gene unclear. This CDR3 contains 13 residues. Germline lookup yields CDR1 MNHEY and CDR2 SVGAGI. Trimming took off 2 bases at V and 2 bases at J, with 6 bases between the two ends.

The chain has TRBV19 and TRBJ1-2, with TRBD1 matching 7 bases. The CDR3 runs to 14 residues. CDR1 and CDR2 (germline): LNHDA, SQIVND (reference sequence). Trimming removed 3 bases from V and 2 bases from J; junction bases left unmatched: 3. In DNA, the CDR3 is TGTGCCAGTAGTATCGAACAGGGGAACTATGGCTACACCTTC. Translation: CASSIEQGNYGYTF.

V usage is TRBV19 and J usage is TRBJ2-7; D might be TRBD1 (6 bases). The CDR3 spans 12 residues. The V gene lost 3 bases and the J gene lost 4 bases, with 7 bases spanning the gap. Germline V lookup: CDR1 LNHDA, CDR2 SQIVND (reference sequence). In DNA, the CDR3 is TGTGCCAGTAGTATGACAGGTTACGAGCAGTACTTC. It yields the protein CASSMTGYEQYF.

The gene calls are TRBV6-6 and TRBJ1-2; D is uncertain. V was pared by 0 bases and J by 2 bases, with 7 bases between. Germline V gene data show CDR1 as MNHNY and CDR2 as SVGAGI (reference sequence). CDR3 length equals 14 residues. CDR3 coding DNA: TGTGCCAGCAGTTACTCCGGCAAGAACTATGGCTACACCTTC. Protein sequence: CASSYSGKNYGYTF.

The genes are TRBV4-1 and TRBJ2-5, with D uncertain. The CDR3 is made up of 12 amino acids. V dropped 1 base and J dropped 3 bases, with 3 bases sitting between them. Per germline, CDR1 MGHRA and CDR2 YSYEKL. Here the CDR3 DNA reads TGCGCCAGCAGCCAAGGTGAAGAGACCCAGTACTTC. Protein sequence: CASSQGEETQYF.

V gene TRBV7-9 combines with J gene TRBJ1-1, with D uncertain. The CDR3 loop spans 12 amino acids. Trimming stripped 3 bases from V and 4 bases from J, with 6 bases between. Germline V gene sequence: CDR1 SEHNR, CDR2 FQNEAQ (reference sequence). The CDR3 spells CASSFSGTEAFF. CDR3 DNA sequence: TGTGCCAGCAGCTTCTCCGGCACTGAAGCTTTCTTT.

The chain has TRBV19 and TRBJ2-2; no firm D call. With 4 bases removed from V and 3 bases from J, the gap between germline ends came to 3 bases. The CDR3 runs to 12 residues. Germline assignment: CDR1 LNHDA and CDR2 SQIVND (reference sequence). The CDR3 here is CASSRHTGELFF. The CDR3 region has the DNA TGTGCCAGTAGTAGACACACCGGGGAGCTGTTTTTT.

The gene calls are TRBV28 and TRBJ2-7; D ambiguous. The CDR3 runs 13 residues. Germline values: CDR1 MDHEN, CDR2 SYDVKM. Trimming pared 7 bases from V and 4 bases from J, leaving 14 bases between. The CDR3 coding sequence is TGTGCCAGCATGGGATTGGCACAATACGAGCAGTACTTC. This codes for CASMGLAQYEQYF.

The chain joins TRBV7-8 to TRBJ1-2; 7 nucleotides match TRBD1. V lost 8 bases and J lost 3; bases outside the gene matches: 18. This CDR3 comprises 17 residues. CDR1 SGHVS and CDR2 FQNEAQ come from the germline V gene. CDR3 region: CASGPRGTEESHYGYTF. DNA for the CDR3: TGTGCCAGCGGCCCCCGGGGGACAGAAGAGAGTCACTATGGCTACACCTTC.

CDR3: CASRLRGAVNTEAFF. The CDR3 region has the DNA TGTGCCAGTAGGCTCAGGGGGGCGGTGAACACTGAAGCTTTCTTT. The genes are TRBV19 and TRBJ1-1, with 7 bases aligning to TRBD1. CDR3 length equals 15 residues. The J segment lost 0 bases and the V segment lost 6 bases, leaving 7 bases of the junction unmatched. The germline CDR1 and CDR2 sequences are LNHDA and SQIVND (reference sequence). The full variable domain, its missing parts supplied by reference TRBV19 and TRBJ1-1, is DGGITQSPKYLFRKEGQNVTLSCEQNLNHDAMYWYRQDPGQGLRLIYYSQIVNDFQKGDIAEGYSVSREKKESFPLTVTSAQKNPTAFYLCASRLRGAVNTEAFFGQGTRLTVV.

The V call is TRBV28, the J call TRBJ2-1, with 9 nucleotides matching TRBD2. The CDR3 has 15 amino acids. With V trimmed by 5 bases and J by 0 bases, 2 bases remained unmatched. Germline V gives CDR1 MDHEN, CDR2 SYDVKM. The CDR3 is CASSQGLASYNEQFF. The CDR3 region has the DNA TGTGCCAGCAGTCAGGGACTAGCCTCCTACAATGAGCAGTTCTTC. The full variable domain, completed using reference TRBV28 and TRBJ2-1, is DVKVTQSSRYLVKRTGEKVFLECVQDMDHENMFWYRQDPGLGLRLIYFSYDVKMKEKGDIPEGYSVSREKKERFSLILESASTNQTSMYLCASSQGLASYNEQFFGPGTRLTVL.

Only a few counts were recorded for this clone. The V and J genes are TRBV9 and TRBJ1-6; TRBD1 might be the D (5 bases). The V and J ends lost 3 bases and 4 bases respectively, with 11 bases between them. Germline V lookup: CDR1 SGDLS, CDR2 YYNGEE. This CDR3 region has 15 residues. CDR3 loop: CASSESGLYNSPLHF. The CDR3 DNA follows: TGTGCCAGCAGCGAGTCGGGACTTTATAATTCACCCCTCCACTTT.

The chain recombines TRBV5-6 with TRBJ1-2; D not certain. CDR3 size: 14 residues. The V and J ends lost 1 base and 1 base respectively, with 8 bases between them. The germline V gene encodes CDR1 SGHDT and CDR2 YYEEEE. Written as DNA, the CDR3 is TGTGCCAGCAGCTTGCCGTCACATAACTATGGCTACACCTTC. Amino acid sequence: CASSLPSHNYGYTF.

The J gene is TRBJ2-3, the V gene TRBV19; no definite D call. V lost 0 bases and J 5 bases, leaving 18 bases between the germline ends. CDR1 and CDR2 (germline): LNHDA, SQIVND (reference sequence). There are 17 residues in the CDR3. CDR3 residues: CASSIDREDAMGDTQYF. In nucleotides, the CDR3 is TGTGCCAGTAGTATAGATCGAGAAGATGCCATGGGAGATACGCAGTATTTT.

The genes are TRBV28 and TRBJ2-7, with a weak D call TRBD2 (5 bases). The CDR3 loop spans 12 amino acids. Germline-derived CDR1 and CDR2 are MDHEN and SYDVKM. CDR3 amino acids: CGEQSPSYEQYF. The CDR3 nucleotides read TGTGGGGAGCAGAGCCCTTCCTACGAGCAGTACTTC.